This TCR beta chain originates from a study of blood T cell repertoires in COVID-19. Study background: Both acute and convalescent COVID-19 samples were obtained from the United States, Italy and Spain.

With 2 bases removed from V and 0 bases from J, the gap between germline ends came to 11 bases. This CDR3 comprises 16 residues. The germline V gene has CDR1 SEHNR and CDR2 FQNEAQ (reference sequence). Libraries were prepared by immunoSEQ multiplex PCR; TCRdb keeps only in-frame clonotypes and omits some of them. In the table there are about 140,000 clones, 75% to 90% of which are singletons. This clonotype originated in a woman over 75 with acute or convalescent COVID-19. V is TRBV7-9 and J is TRBJ1-3, with D possibly TRBD1 on 5 matching bases. Specimen: peripheral blood. CDR3 in DNA: TGTGCCAGCAGCTTATTGGGGCCTCCCTCTGGAAACACCATATATTTT. It is translated as CASSLLGPPSGNTIYF.